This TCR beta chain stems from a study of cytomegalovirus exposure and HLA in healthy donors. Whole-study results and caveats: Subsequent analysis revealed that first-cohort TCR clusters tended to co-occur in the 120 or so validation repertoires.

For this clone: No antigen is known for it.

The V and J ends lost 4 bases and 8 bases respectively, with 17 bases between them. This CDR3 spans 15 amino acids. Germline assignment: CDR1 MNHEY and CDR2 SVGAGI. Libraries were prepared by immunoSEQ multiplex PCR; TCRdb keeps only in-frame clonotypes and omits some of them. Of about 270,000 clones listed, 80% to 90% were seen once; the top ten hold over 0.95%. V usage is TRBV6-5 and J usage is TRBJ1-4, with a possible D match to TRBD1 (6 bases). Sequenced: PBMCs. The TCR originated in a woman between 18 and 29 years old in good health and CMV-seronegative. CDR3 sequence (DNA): TGTGCCAGCAGTTCGACGACAGGTGCGGAGGAAAAACTGTTTTTT. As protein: CASSSTTGAEEKLFF.